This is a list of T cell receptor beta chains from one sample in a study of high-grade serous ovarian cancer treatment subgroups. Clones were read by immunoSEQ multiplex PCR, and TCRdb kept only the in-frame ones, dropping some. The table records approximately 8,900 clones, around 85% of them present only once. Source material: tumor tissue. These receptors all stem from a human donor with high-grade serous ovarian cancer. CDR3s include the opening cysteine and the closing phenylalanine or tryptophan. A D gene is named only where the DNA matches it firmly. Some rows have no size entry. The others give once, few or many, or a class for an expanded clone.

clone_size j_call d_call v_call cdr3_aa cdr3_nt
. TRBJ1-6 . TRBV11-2 CASSLDYSYNSPLHF TGTGCCAGCAGCTTAGATTACTCCTATAATTCACCCCTCCACTTT
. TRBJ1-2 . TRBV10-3 CAIHSRDKNYGYTF TGTGCCATTCATAGCAGAGACAAGAACTATGGCTACACCTTC
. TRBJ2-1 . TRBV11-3 CASSLGGGSLPYNEQFF TGTGCCAGCAGCTTAGGTGGGGGGTCCCTCCCCTACAATGAGCAGTTCTTC
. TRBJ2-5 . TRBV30 CAWSVGGKETQYF TGTGCCTGGAGTGTAGGCGGAAAAGAGACCCAGTACTTC
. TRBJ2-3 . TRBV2 CASSPDGLYTDTQYF TGTGCCAGCAGTCCGGACGGACTCTACACAGATACGCAGTATTTT
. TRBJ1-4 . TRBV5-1 CASSLNGANILGEKLFF TGCGCCAGCAGCCTGAATGGGGCCAACATACTAGGGGAAAAACTGTTTTTT
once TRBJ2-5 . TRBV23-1 CASSQWGQPQETQYF TGCGCCAGCAGTCAATGGGGCCAGCCCCAAGAGACCCAGTACTTC
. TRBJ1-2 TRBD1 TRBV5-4 CASSGTGGVIEGGYTF TGTGCCAGCAGCGGTACAGGGGGCGTAATTGAGGGAGGCTACACCTTC
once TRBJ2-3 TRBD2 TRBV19 CASSGTSGGVADTQYF TGTGCCAGTAGCGGGACTAGCGGGGGCGTAGCAGATACGCAGTATTTT
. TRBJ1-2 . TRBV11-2 CASSPPGQDYGYTF TGTGCCAGCAGCCCCCCGGGGCAGGACTATGGCTACACCTTC
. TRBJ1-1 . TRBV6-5 CASSYQSTEAFF TGTGCCAGCAGTTACCAGAGCACTGAAGCTTTCTTT
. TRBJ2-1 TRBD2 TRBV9 CASSVSGGLYNEQFF TGTGCCAGCAGCGTTAGCGGGGGGCTCTACAATGAGCAGTTCTTC
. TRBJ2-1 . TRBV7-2 CASSFSGGRSNEQFF TGTGCCAGCAGCTTTAGTGGGGGAAGATCCAATGAGCAGTTCTTC
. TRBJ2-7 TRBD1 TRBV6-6 CASRFRDRTYEQYF TGTGCCAGCAGATTCCGGGACAGGACGTACGAGCAGTACTTC
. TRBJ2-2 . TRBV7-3 CASSLATVGELFF TGTGCCAGCAGCTTGGCTACCGTGGGGGAGCTGTTTTTT
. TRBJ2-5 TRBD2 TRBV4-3 CASSQDSGAGGGETQYF TGCGCCAGCAGCCAAGATTCCGGAGCGGGAGGAGGTGAGACCCAGTACTTC
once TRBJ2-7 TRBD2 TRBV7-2 CASSLGSSGGRGYEQYF TGTGCCAGCAGCTTAGGGTCTAGCGGGGGCCGAGGCTACGAGCAGTACTTC
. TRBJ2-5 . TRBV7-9 CASSLGGQETQYF TGTGCCAGCAGCTTGGGGGGACAAGAGACCCAGTACTTC
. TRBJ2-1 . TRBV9 CASSVAAIYNEQFF TGTGCCAGCAGCGTAGCGGCAATCTACAATGAGCAGTTCTTC
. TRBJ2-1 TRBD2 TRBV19 CASSLGLASGNEQFF TGTGCCAGTAGTCTTGGACTAGCAAGTGGAAATGAGCAGTTCTTC